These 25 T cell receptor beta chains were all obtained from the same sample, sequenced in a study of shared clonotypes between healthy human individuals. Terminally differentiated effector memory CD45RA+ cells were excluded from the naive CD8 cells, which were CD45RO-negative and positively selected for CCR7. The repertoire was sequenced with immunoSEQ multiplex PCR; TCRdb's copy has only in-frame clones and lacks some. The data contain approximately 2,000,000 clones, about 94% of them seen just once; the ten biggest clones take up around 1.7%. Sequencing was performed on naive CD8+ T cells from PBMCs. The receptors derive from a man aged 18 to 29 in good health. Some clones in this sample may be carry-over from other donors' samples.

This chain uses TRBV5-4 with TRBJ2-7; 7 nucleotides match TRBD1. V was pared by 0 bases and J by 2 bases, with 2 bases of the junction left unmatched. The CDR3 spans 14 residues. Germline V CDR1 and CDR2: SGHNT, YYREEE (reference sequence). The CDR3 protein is CASSLDGTAYEQYF. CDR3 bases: TGTGCCAGCAGCTTGGATGGGACAGCCTACGAGCAGTACTTC.

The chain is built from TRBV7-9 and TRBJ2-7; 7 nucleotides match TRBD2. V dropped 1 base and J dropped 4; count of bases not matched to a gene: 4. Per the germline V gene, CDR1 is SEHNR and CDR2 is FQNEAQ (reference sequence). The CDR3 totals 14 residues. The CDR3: CASSLGGAGYEQYF. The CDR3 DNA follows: TGTGCCAGCAGCTTAGGGGGAGCGGGGTACGAGCAGTACTTC.

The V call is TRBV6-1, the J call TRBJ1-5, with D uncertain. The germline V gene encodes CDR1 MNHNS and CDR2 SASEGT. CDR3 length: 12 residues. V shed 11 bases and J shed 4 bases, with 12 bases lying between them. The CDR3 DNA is TGTGCCGGAACAGACGGGAATCAGCCCCAGCATTTT. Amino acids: CAGTDGNQPQHF.

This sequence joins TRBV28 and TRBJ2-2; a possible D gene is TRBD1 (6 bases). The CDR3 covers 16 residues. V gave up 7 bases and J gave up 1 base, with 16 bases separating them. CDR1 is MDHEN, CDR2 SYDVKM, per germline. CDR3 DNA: TGTGCCAGCATTCCCTCAGGACAGCTGAACACCGGGGAGCTGTTTTTT. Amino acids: CASIPSGQLNTGELFF.

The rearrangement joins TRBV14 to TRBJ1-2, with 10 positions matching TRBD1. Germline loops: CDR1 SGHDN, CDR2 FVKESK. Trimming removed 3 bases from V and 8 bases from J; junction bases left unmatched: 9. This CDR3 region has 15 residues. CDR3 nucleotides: TGTGCCAGCAGCCAGTGGGGACAGGGGAGTTACGGCTACACCTTC. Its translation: CASSQWGQGSYGYTF. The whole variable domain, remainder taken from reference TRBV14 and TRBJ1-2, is EAGVTQFPSHSVIEKGQTVTLRCDPISGHDNLYWYRRVMGKEIKFLLHFVKESKQDESGMPNNRFLAERTGGTYSTLKVQPAELEDSGVYFCASSQWGQGSYGYTFGSGTRLTVV.

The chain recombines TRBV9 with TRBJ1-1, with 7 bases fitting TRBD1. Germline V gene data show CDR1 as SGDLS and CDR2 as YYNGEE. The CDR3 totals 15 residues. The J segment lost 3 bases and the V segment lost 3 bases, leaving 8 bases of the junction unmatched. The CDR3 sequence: CASSAPGQKDTEAFF. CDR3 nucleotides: TGTGCCAGCAGCGCGCCGGGACAGAAGGACACTGAAGCTTTCTTT.

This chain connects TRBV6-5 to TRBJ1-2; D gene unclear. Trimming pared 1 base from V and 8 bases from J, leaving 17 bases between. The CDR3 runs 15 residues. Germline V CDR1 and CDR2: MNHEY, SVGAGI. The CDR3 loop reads CASSYWPGPLEGYTF. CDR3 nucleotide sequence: TGTGCCAGCAGTTACTGGCCGGGCCCCCTGGAGGGCTACACCTTC.

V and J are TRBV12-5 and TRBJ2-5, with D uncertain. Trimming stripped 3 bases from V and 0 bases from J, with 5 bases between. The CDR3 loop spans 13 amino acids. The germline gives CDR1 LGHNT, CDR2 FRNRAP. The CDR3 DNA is TGTGCTAGTGGTTTCTCCCACCAAGAGACCCAGTACTTC. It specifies CASGFSHQETQYF.

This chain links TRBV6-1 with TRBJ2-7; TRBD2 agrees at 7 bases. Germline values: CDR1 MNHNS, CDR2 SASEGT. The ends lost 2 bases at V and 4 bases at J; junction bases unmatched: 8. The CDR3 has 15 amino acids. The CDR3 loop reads CASSEKAGMGYEQYF. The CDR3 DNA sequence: TGTGCCAGCAGTGAAAAAGCGGGGATGGGGTACGAGCAGTACTTC.

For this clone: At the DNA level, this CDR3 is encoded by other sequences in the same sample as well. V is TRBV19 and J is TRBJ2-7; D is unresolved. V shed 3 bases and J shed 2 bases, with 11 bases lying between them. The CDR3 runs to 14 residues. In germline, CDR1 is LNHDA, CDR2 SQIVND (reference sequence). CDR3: CASSIVGRPYEQYF. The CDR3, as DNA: TGTGCCAGTAGTATCGTTGGCAGGCCCTACGAGCAGTACTTC. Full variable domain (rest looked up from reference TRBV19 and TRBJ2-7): DGGITQSPKYLFRKEGQNVTLSCEQNLNHDAMYWYRQDPGQGLRLIYYSQIVNDFQKGDIAEGYSVSREKKESFPLTVTSAQKNPTAFYLCASSIVGRPYEQYFGPGTRLTVT.

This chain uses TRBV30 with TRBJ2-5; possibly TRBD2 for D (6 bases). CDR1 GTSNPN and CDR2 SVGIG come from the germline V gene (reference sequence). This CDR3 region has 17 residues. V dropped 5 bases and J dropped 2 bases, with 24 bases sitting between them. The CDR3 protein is CAWEDPGDVVSQETQYF. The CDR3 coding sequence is TGTGCCTGGGAGGATCCGGGGGACGTCGTCTCACAAGAGACCCAGTACTTC.

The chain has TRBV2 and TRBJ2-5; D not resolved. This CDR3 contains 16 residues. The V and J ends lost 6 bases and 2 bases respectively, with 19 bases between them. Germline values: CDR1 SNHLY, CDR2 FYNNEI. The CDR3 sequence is CASSFGLHTSQETQYF. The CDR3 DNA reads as TGTGCCAGCAGCTTTGGCCTCCACACTTCACAAGAGACCCAGTACTTC.

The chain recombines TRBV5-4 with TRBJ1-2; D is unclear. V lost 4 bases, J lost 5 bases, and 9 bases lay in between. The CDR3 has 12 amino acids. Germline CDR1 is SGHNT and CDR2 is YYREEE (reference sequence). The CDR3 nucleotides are TGTGCCAGCAGCCCAGAGGCGTATGGCTACACCTTC. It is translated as CASSPEAYGYTF.

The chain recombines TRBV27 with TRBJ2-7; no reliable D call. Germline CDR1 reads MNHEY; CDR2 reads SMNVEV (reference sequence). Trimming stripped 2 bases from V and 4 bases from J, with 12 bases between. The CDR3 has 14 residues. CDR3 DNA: TGTGCCAGCAGTTTAAGCCCCCGACATTACGAGCAGTACTTC. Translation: CASSLSPRHYEQYF.

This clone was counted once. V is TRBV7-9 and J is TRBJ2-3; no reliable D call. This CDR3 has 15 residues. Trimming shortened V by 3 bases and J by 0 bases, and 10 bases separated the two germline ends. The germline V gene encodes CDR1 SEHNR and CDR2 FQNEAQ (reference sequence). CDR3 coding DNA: TGTGCCAGCAGCTTCGGATATGCAAGCACAGATACGCAGTATTTT. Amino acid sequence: CASSFGYASTDTQYF.

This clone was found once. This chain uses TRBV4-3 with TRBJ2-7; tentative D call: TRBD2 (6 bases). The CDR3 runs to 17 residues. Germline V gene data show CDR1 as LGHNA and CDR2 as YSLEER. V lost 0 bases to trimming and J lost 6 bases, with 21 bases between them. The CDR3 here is CASSQDMRGPSEGEQYF. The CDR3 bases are TGCGCCAGCAGCCAAGATATGCGGGGTCCCTCGGAGGGCGAGCAGTACTTC.

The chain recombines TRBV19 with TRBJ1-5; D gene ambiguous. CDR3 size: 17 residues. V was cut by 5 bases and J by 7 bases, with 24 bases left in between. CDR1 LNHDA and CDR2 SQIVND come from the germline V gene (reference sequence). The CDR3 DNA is TGTGCCAGTAGTGGGTCCCGGGTGGCCCCAATTGGACAGCCCCAGCATTTT. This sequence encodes CASSGSRVAPIGQPQHF.

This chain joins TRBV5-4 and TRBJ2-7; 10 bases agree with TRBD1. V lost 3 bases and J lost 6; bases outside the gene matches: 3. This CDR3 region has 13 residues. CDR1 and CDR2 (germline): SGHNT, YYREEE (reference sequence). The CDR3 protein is CASSWDRGVEQYF. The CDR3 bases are TGTGCCAGCAGCTGGGACAGGGGTGTCGAGCAGTACTTC.

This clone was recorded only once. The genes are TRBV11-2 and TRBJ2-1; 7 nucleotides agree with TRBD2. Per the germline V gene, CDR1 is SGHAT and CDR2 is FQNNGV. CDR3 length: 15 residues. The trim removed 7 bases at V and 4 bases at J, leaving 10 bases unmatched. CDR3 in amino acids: CASTPRRERYNEQFF. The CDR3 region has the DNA TGTGCCAGCACCCCAAGGCGGGAGAGGTACAATGAGCAGTTCTTC. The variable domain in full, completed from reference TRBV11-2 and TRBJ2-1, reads EAGVAQSPRYKIIEKRQSVAFWCNPISGHATLYWYQQILGQGPKLLIQFQNNGVVDDSQLPKDRFSAERLKGVDSTLKIQPAKLEDSAVYLCASTPRRERYNEQFFGPGTRLTVL.

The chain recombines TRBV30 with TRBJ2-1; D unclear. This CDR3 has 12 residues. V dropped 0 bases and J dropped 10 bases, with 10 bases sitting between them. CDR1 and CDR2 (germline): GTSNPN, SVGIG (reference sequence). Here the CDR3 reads CAWSVGAFEQFF. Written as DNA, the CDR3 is TGTGCCTGGAGTGTAGGCGCATTCGAGCAGTTCTTC.

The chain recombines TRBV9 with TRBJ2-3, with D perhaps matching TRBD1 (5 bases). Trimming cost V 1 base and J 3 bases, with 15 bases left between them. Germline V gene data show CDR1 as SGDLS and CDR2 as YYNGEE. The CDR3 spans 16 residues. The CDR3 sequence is CASSVPQGIVTDTQYF. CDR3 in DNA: TGTGCCAGCAGCGTACCCCAGGGAATCGTAACAGATACGCAGTATTTT. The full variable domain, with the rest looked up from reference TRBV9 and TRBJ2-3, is DSGVTQTPKHLITATGQRVTLRCSPRSGDLSVYWYQQSLDQGLQFLIQYYNGEERAKGNILERFSAQQFPDLHSELNLSSLELGDSALYFCASSVPQGIVTDTQYFGPGTRLTVL.

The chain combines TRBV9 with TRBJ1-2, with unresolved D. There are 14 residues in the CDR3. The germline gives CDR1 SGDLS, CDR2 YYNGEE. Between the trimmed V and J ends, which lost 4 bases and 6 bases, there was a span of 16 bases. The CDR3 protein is CASSPRGYGDGYTF. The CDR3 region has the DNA TGTGCCAGCAGCCCGAGAGGTTATGGCGATGGCTACACCTTC.

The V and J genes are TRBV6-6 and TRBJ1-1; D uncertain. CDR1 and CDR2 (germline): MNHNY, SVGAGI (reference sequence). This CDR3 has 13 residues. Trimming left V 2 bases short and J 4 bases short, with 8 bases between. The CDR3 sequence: CASSYRQVTEAFF. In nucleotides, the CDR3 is TGTGCCAGCAGTTACCGGCAGGTCACTGAAGCTTTCTTT.

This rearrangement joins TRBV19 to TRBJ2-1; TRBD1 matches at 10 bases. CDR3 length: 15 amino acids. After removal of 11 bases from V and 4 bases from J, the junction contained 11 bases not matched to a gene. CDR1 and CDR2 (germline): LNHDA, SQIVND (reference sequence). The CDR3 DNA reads TGTGCCTCGTCCTGGACAGGGGGACCTTACAATGAGCAGTTCTTC. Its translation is CASSWTGGPYNEQFF.

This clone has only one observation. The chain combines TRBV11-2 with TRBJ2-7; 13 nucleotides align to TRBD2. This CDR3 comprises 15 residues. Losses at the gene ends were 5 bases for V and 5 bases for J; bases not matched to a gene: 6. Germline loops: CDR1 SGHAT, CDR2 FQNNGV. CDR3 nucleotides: TGTGCCAGCAGCACGAGGACTAGCGGGAGCGACGAGCAGTACTTC. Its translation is CASSTRTSGSDEQYF.